This T cell receptor (beta chain) appears in the sequencing data of a study of T cells in Graves' hyperthyroidism and ophthalmopathy. The wider study: Peripheral blood was secured at the point of initial diagnosis, before any treatment.

This clonotype was observed many times. The antigen is unknown. The investigators amplified TCR beta CDR3 regions from RNA transcripts. The HTBI primer set was used in a first-round RT-PCR of the TCR CDR3. One entry per CDR3 protein, called by TCRdb with MiXCR from the multiplex PCR reads. Found here are some 500,000 distinct CDR3 sequences, approximately 15% of them singletons; the top ten hold roughly 17%. Each patient was aged 18 to 65 and had newly diagnosed hyperthyroidism of under 2 months' duration. Regarding the study as a whole: Ophthalmopathy was predicted by the model a median of about 6.5 months ahead of onset.

Sequenced: blood. The source of this sequence is a woman younger than 35 with Graves' hyperthyroidism.

Here the CDR3 reads CASSIDREDYNEQFF. The CDR3 DNA reads as TGTGCCAGTAGTATAGATCGAGAGGACTACAATGAGCAGTTCTTC. The chain couples TRBV19 to TRBJ2-1; no firm D call. The CDR3 has 15 residues. From germline, CDR1 is LNHDA and CDR2 SQIVND (reference sequence). Trimming left V 0 bases short and J 3 bases short, with 9 bases between.